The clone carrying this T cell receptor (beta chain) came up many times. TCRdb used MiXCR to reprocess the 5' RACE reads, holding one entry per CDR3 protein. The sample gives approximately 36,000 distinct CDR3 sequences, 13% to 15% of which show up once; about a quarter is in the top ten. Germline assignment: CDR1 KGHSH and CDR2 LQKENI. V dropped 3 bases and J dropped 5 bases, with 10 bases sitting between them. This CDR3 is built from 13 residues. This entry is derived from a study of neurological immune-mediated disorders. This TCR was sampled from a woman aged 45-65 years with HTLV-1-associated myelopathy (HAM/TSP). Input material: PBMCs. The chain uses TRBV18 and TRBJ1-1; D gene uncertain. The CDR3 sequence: CASSPPGRTEAFF. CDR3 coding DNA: TGTGCCAGCTCACCGCCAGGTCGGACTGAAGCTTTCTTT.